Listed below are T cell receptor beta chains from one sample, sequenced in a study of T cell changes during pregnancy in multiple sclerosis. Clones were sequenced by immunoSEQ multiplex PCR, and TCRdb holds only the in-frame ones, with some missing. The sample lists 80,000 or so clones; 92% were seen once. This specimen consisted of peripheral blood, obtained before pregnancy. The receptor set was obtained from a female donor with multiple sclerosis, enrolled in a pregnancy study. CDR3s leave out the opening cysteine and the closing phenylalanine or tryptophan. A D gene is named only where the DNA matches it firmly. Rows give clone size only sometimes, using once, few, many, or a class for an expanded clone.

D gene	V gene	clone size	J gene	CDR3 protein
NA	TRBV4-1	NA	TRBJ2-2	ASSQVGGTGELF
NA	TRBV27	NA	TRBJ1-2	ASSSQGNYGYT
TRBD1	TRBV30	NA	TRBJ1-1	AGRTGRVTEAF
TRBD1	TRBV27	NA	TRBJ2-1	ASSLGTGASLLYNEQF
TRBD1	TRBV7-9	NA	TRBJ1-2	ASSFEGGFYGYT
TRBD1	TRBV30	NA	TRBJ1-6	ASRDRVLGNSPLH
TRBD2	TRBV14	NA	TRBJ2-2	ASSQWLSAGGTNTGELF
TRBD1	TRBV5-4	NA	TRBJ1-2	ASRGDSYGYT
NA	TRBV5-1	once	TRBJ1-6	ASSLDRAGRSPLH
NA	TRBV7-8	NA	TRBJ1-5	ASSSRDTNQPQH
NA	TRBV10-2	NA	TRBJ1-1	ATTGGQEAF
TRBD2	TRBV14	NA	TRBJ2-7	ASSQATSGLSYEQY
TRBD1	TRBV7-2	NA	TRBJ1-5	ASSFGTGNQPQH
TRBD2	TRBV6-5	NA	TRBJ2-1	ASSSGTSSYNEQF
TRBD1	TRBV19	NA	TRBJ1-6	ASSTQTGALNSPLH
NA	TRBV5-6	NA	TRBJ1-2	ASSLVTSYTNYGYT
TRBD2	TRBV7-3	NA	TRBJ2-1	ASSYMTSGGYNEQF
NA	TRBV7-3	once	TRBJ1-1	ASSLLPMNTEAF
NA	TRBV6-1	NA	TRBJ1-6	ASSIHGGVESPLH
TRBD2	TRBV6-5	NA	TRBJ2-7	ASSPRENYEQY
NA	TRBV5-1	NA	TRBJ2-7	ASSLEWSHGQY
NA	TRBV6-6	once	TRBJ1-1	ASSYSPGENTEAF
NA	TRBV30	NA	TRBJ1-4	AWSADEKLF
NA	TRBV5-1	NA	TRBJ2-7	ASSLEGRYEQY
NA	TRBV7-6	NA	TRBJ1-4	ASSGRGGEKLF
NA	TRBV9	once	TRBJ1-3	ASLDSSGNTIY
TRBD1	TRBV7-3	once	TRBJ2-1	ASSLSGARGNEQF
NA	TRBV7-9	NA	TRBJ1-3	ASSSGGGIGNTIY
TRBD2	TRBV13	NA	TRBJ2-1	ASSLRLAGGGNEQF
NA	TRBV7-2	NA	TRBJ1-5	ASSLVSGDQPQH
NA	TRBV7-9	once	TRBJ2-1	ASSLDSGYSEQF
TRBD2	TRBV19	NA	TRBJ2-3	ASSALAGGRADTQY
NA	TRBV18	NA	TRBJ1-4	ASSLSSNEKLF
TRBD1	TRBV25-1	NA	TRBJ1-3	ASSLDRGLSGNTIY
NA	TRBV14	NA	TRBJ1-1	ASSQVYGRGYTEAF
TRBD1	TRBV13	NA	TRBJ1-6	ASRKQGAGSPLH
NA	TRBV4-1	NA	TRBJ1-4	ASSQDWREKLF
NA	TRBV6-5	once	TRBJ2-1	ASSPGLPYNEQF
NA	TRBV6-1	NA	TRBJ1-1	ASTSLPGRTEAF
TRBD1	TRBV4-1	NA	TRBJ1-2	ASSQETGATNT
TRBD2	TRBV9	NA	TRBJ2-5	ASSGTSGGETQY
NA	TRBV7-8	NA	TRBJ2-5	ASSLEGLETQY
TRBD1	TRBV19	NA	TRBJ2-7	ASSEGGFTDEQY
TRBD1	TRBV18	NA	TRBJ2-7	ASSRGDRSTYEQY
NA	TRBV11-2	NA	TRBJ2-5	ASSLGQGGETQY